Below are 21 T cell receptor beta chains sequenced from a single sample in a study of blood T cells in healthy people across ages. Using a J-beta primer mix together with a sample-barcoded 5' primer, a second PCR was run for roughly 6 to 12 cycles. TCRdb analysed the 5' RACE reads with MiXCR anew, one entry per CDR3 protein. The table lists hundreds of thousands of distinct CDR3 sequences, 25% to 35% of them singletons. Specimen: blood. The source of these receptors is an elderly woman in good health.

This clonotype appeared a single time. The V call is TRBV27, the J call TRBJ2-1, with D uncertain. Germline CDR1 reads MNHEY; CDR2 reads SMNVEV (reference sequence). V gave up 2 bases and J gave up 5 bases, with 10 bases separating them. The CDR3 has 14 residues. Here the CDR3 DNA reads TGTGCCAGCAGTTTAACGATGTGGGACAATGAGCAGTTCTTC. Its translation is CASSLTMWDNEQFF.

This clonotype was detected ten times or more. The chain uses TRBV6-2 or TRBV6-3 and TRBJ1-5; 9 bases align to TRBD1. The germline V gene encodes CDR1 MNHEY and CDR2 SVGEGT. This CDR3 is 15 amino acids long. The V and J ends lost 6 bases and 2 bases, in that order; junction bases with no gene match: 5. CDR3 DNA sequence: TGTGCCAGCAGGGGGACAGGGAATGGCAATCAGCCCCAGCATTTT. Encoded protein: CASRGTGNGNQPQHF.

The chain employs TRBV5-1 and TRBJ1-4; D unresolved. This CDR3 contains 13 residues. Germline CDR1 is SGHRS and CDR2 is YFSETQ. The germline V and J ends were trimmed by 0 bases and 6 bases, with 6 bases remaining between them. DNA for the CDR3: TGCGCCAGCAGCTTGGCCGGCGATGAAAAACTGTTTTTT. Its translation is CASSLAGDEKLFF.

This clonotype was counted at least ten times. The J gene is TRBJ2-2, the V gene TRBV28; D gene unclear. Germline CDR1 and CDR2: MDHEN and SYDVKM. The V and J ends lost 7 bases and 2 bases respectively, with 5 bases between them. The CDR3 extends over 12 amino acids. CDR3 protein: CASTRNTGELFF. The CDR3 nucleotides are TGTGCCAGCACACGTAACACCGGGGAGCTGTTTTTT.

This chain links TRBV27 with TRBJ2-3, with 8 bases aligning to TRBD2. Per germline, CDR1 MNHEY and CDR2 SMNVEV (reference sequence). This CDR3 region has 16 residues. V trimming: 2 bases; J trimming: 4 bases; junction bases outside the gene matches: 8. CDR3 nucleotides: TGTGCCAGCAGTTTAAATGGCGGGGGGAGGTCAGATACGCAGTATTTT. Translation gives CASSLNGGGRSDTQYF.

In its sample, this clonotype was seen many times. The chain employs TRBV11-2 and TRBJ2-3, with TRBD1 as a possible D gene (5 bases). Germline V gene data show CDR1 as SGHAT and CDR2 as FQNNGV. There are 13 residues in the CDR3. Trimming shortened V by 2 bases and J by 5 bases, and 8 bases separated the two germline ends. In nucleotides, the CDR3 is TGTGCCAGCAGCTTACTCAGGGTAGATACGCAGTATTTT. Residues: CASSLLRVDTQYF.

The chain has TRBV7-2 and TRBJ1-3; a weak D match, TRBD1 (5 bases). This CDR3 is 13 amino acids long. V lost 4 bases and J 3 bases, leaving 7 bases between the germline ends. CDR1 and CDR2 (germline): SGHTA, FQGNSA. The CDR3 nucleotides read TGTGCCAGCAGCTCAGGGCTTGGAAACACCATATATTTT. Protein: CASSSGLGNTIYF.

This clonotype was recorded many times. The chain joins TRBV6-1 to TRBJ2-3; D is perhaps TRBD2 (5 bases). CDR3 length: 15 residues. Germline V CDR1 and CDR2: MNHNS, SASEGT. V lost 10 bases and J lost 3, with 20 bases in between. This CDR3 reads CATRSRVDSTDTQYF. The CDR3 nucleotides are TGTGCCACCCGATCGAGGGTAGACTCTACAGATACGCAGTATTTT.

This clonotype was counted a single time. CDR3 DNA: TGCGCCAGCAGCATGGGACAGGGGTCGGGCACTGAAGCTTTCTTT. Translated, it gives CASSMGQGSGTEAFF. The V call is TRBV5-1, the J call TRBJ1-1; the match to TRBD1 covers 10 bases. Trimming removed 4 bases from V and 4 bases from J; junction bases left unmatched: 7. Germline CDR1 SGHRS, CDR2 YFSETQ. The CDR3 consists of 15 residues. The full variable domain, its missing parts supplied by reference TRBV5-1 and TRBJ1-1, is KAGVTQTPRYLIKTRGQQVTLSCSPISGHRSVSWYQQTPGQGLQFLFEYFSETQRNKGNFPGRFSGRQFSNSRSEMNVSTLELGDSALYLCASSMGQGSGTEAFFGQGTRLTVV.

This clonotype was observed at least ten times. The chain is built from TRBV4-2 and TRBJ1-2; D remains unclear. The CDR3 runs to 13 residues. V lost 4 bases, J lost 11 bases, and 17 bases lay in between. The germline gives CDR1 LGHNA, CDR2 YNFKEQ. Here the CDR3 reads CASSRGAPWRYTF. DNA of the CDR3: TGTGCCAGCAGCCGCGGCGCCCCGTGGCGGTACACCTTC.

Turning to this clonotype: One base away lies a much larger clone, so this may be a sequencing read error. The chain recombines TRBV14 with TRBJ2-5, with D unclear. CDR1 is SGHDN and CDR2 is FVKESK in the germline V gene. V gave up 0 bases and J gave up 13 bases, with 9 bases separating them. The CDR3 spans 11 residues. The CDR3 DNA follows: TGTGCCAGCAGCCAAGAGGCGGTCCGGTACTTC. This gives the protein CASSQEAVRYF. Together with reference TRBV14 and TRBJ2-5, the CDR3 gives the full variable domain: EAGVTQFPSHSVIEKGQTVTLRCDPISGHDNLYWYRRVMGKEIKFLLHFVKESKQDESGMPNNRFLAERTGGTYSTLKVQPAELEDSGVYFCASSQEAVRYFGPGTRLLVL.

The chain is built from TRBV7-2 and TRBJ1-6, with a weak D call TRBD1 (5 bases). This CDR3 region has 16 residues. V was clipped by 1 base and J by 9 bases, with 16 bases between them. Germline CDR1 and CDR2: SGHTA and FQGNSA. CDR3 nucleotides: TGTGCCAGCAGCTTAGGACAGTTAAAGACCGGTTCACCCCTCCACTTT. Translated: CASSLGQLKTGSPLHF.

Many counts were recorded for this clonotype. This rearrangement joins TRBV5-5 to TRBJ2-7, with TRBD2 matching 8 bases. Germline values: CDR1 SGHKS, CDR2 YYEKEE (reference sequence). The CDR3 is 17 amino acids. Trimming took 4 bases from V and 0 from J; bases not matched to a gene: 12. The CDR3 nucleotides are TGTGCCAGCAGCGTCCCGGGACTAGAGATCAGCTCCTACGAGCAGTACTTC. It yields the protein CASSVPGLEISSYEQYF.

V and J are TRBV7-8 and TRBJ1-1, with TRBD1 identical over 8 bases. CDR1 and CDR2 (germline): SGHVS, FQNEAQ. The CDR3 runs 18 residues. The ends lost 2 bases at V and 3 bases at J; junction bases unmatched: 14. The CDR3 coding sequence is TGTGCCAGCAGCTTATCAGTGGGGGGACAGGATATTCACACTGAAGCTTTCTTT. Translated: CASSLSVGGQDIHTEAFF.

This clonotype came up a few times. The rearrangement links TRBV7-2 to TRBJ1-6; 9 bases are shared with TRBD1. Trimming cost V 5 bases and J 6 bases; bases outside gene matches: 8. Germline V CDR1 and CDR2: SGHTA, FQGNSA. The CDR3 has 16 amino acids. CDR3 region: CASSMLGQGLNSPLHF. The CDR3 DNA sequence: TGTGCCAGCAGCATGCTAGGACAGGGGCTTAATTCACCCCTCCACTTT.

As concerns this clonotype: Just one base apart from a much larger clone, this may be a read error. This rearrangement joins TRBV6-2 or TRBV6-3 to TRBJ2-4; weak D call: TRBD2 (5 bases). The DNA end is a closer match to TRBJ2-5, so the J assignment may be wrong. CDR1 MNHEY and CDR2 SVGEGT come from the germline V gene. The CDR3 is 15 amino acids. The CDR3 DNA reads TGTGCCAGCCTTGTCGGGAACTCTAAAGGGGAGACCCAGTACTTC. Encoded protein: CASLVGNSKGETQYF.

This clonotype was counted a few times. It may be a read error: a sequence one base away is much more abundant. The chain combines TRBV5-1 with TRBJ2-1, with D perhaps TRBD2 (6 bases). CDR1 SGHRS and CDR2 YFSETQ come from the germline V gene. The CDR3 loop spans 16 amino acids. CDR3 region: CASSLGRGKLVNERFF. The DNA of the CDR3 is TGCGCCAGCAGCTTGGGGCGGGGAAAGCTCGTCAATGAGCGGTTCTTC.

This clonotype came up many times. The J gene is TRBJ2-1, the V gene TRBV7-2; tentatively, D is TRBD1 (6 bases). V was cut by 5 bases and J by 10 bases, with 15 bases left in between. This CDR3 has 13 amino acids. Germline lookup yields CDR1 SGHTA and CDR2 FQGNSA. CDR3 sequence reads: CASSPRGTGEQFF. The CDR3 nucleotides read TGTGCCAGCAGCCCGAGGGGGACGGGGGAGCAGTTCTTC. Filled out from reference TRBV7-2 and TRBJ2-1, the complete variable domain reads GAGVSQSPSNKVTEKGKDVELRCDPISGHTALYWYRQSLGQGLEFLIYFQGNSAPDKSGLPSDRFSAERTGGSVSTLTIQRTQQEDSAVYLCASSPRGTGEQFFGPGTRLTVL.

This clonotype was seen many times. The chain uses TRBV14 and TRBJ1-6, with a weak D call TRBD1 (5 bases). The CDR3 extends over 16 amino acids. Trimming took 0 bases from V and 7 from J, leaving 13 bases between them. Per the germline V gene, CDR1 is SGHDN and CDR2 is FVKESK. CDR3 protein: CASSQDRGFSNSPLHF. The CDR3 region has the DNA TGTGCCAGCAGCCAAGATAGGGGATTTTCCAATTCACCCCTCCACTTT.

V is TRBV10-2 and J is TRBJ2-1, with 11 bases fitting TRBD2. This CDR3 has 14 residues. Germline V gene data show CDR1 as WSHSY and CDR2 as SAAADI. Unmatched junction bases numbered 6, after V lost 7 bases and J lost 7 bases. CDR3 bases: TGCGCCAGCACCCCGGGACTAGCGGATAATGAGCAGTTCTTC. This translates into CASTPGLADNEQFF.

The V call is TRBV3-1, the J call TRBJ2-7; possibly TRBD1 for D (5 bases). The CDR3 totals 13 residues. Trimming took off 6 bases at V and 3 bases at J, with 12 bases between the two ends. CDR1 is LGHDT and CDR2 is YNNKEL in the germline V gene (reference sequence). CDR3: CASRSSTGYEQYF. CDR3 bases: TGTGCCAGCAGATCTTCAACAGGCTACGAGCAGTACTTC.